This passage covers 24 T cell receptor beta chains from one sample sequenced in a study of blood T cell repertoires in COVID-19. Produced via immunoSEQ multiplex PCR; TCRdb's table is partial and in-frame only. The repertoire includes 250,000 or so clones, about 86% of them detected once, and roughly 3.1% sits in the top ten. Material for sequencing was PBMCs or T cells enriched from blood (not recorded which). Every receptor here comes from a man in his fifties who had recovered from COVID-19.

The gene calls are TRBV29-1 and TRBJ1-1; the D gene is possibly TRBD1 (5 bases). CDR3 size: 12 residues. Looked up from germline, CDR1 is SQVTM and CDR2 is ANQGSEA. V lost 4 bases and J 10 bases, leaving 16 bases between the germline ends. The CDR3 coding sequence is TGCAGCGTTGCATCGGGGGACGGGTCAGCTTTCTTT. This translates into CSVASGDGSAFF.

This clone was counted between two and nine times. The chain is built from TRBV19 and TRBJ2-2; D is undetermined. Deletions cut 3 bases from V and 1 base from J, with 9 bases between. CDR1 is LNHDA and CDR2 is SQIVND in the germline V gene (reference sequence). This CDR3 is 15 amino acids long. CDR3 coding DNA: TGTGCCAGTAGTATTTTTGCAGGGAACACCGGGGAGCTGTTTTTT. Its protein is CASSIFAGNTGELFF.

The chain combines TRBV5-1 with TRBJ2-5; 7 bases are shared with TRBD1. This CDR3 contains 14 residues. Germline V gene sequence: CDR1 SGHRS, CDR2 YFSETQ. The junction had 8 bases not matched to a gene; V was cut back by 4 bases and J by 5 bases. The CDR3 sequence: CASSPGQPGETQYF. The CDR3 DNA reads as TGCGCCAGCAGCCCGGGACAGCCGGGGGAGACCCAGTACTTC. Full variable domain (missing parts from reference TRBV5-1 and TRBJ2-5): KAGVTQTPRYLIKTRGQQVTLSCSPISGHRSVSWYQQTPGQGLQFLFEYFSETQRNKGNFPGRFSGRQFSNSRSEMNVSTLELGDSALYLCASSPGQPGETQYFGPGTRLLVL.

This clone has a handful of counts. The genes are TRBV5-1 and TRBJ1-1; D is perhaps TRBD1 (6 bases). The CDR3 has 15 amino acids. Trimming cost V 2 bases and J 3 bases, with 14 bases left between them. Germline loops: CDR1 SGHRS, CDR2 YFSETQ. The CDR3 coding sequence is TGCGCCAGCAGCTTCGGCGGAAGGGGGTACACTGAAGCTTTCTTT. It is translated as CASSFGGRGYTEAFF.

The chain combines TRBV5-8 with TRBJ2-2; D is unclear. In germline, CDR1 is SGHTS, CDR2 YDEGEE. The V and J ends lost 3 bases and 4 bases respectively, with 7 bases between them. The CDR3 spans 13 residues. CDR3 nucleotides: TGTGCCAGCAGCTATCAAATCACCGGGGAGCTGTTTTTT. Translating gives CASSYQITGELFF.

V and J are TRBV9 and TRBJ2-5; maybe TRBD2 (5 bases). CDR1 and CDR2 (germline): SGDLS, YYNGEE. The length of the CDR3 is 13 residues. V shed 2 bases and J shed 5 bases, with 10 bases lying between them. CDR3: CASSVRSGETQYF. CDR3 sequence (DNA): TGTGCCAGCAGCGTCCGGTCGGGGGAGACCCAGTACTTC.

The V gene is TRBV19, the J gene TRBJ1-5, with 11 bases matching TRBD1. V was clipped by 3 bases and J by 2 bases; unmatched bases: 9. The CDR3 covers 18 residues. CDR1 and CDR2 (germline): LNHDA, SQIVND (reference sequence). The CDR3 here is CASSMIGGQGEGNQPQHF. In DNA form, the CDR3 reads TGTGCCAGTAGTATGATCGGGGGACAGGGGGAGGGCAATCAGCCCCAGCATTTT.

The J gene is TRBJ1-2, the V gene TRBV19; no clear D. Germline V gene data show CDR1 as LNHDA and CDR2 as SQIVND (reference sequence). The CDR3 extends over 11 amino acids. The V end lost 8 bases, the J end lost 5 bases, and 9 bases lay between the germline ends. CDR3 sequence: CASATGYGYTF. The CDR3 DNA reads TGTGCCAGTGCGACGGGATATGGCTACACCTTC.

V gene TRBV28 combines with J gene TRBJ2-4, with D possibly matching TRBD1 (5 bases). The CDR3 spans 16 residues. V was cut by 2 bases and J by 3 bases, with 14 bases left in between. CDR1 and CDR2 from the germline V gene are MDHEN and SYDVKM. The CDR3: CASSLVPGAGKNIQYF. CDR3 nucleotide sequence: TGTGCCAGCAGTTTAGTTCCTGGGGCCGGCAAAAACATTCAGTACTTC.

CDR3: CASKTGDYNYEQYF. CDR3 in DNA: TGTGCCAGCAAAACGGGGGACTACAACTACGAGCAGTACTTC. The chain is built from TRBV6-6 and TRBJ2-7; 7 bases align to TRBD2. This CDR3 contains 14 residues. The germline gives CDR1 MNHNY, CDR2 SVGAGI (reference sequence). The junction had 9 bases not matched to a gene; V was cut back by 7 bases and J by 3 bases.

This sequence joins TRBV5-4 and TRBJ2-2, with a tentative D call TRBD1 (6 bases). Germline CDR1 SGHNT, CDR2 YYREEE (reference sequence). Trimming shortened V by 4 bases and J by 1 base, and 11 bases separated the two germline ends. The CDR3 has 15 amino acids. CDR3 in amino acids: CASSPGQMNTGELFF. DNA for the CDR3: TGTGCCAGCAGCCCCGGACAGATGAACACCGGGGAGCTGTTTTTT. Full variable domain (rest looked up from reference TRBV5-4 and TRBJ2-2): ETGVTQSPTHLIKTRGQQVTLRCSSQSGHNTVSWYQQALGQGPQFIFQYYREEENGRGNFPPRFSGLQFPNYSSELNVNALELDDSALYLCASSPGQMNTGELFFGEGSRLTVL.

The chain links TRBV25-1 to TRBJ1-1; the D is unclear. Germline lookup yields CDR1 MGHDK and CDR2 SYGVNS. The CDR3 extends over 11 amino acids. The V end was cut by 8 bases, the J end by 4 bases, with 8 bases between. The CDR3 nucleotides are TGTGCCAGCTCCCGGGGCACTGAAGCTTTCTTT. It codes for CASSRGTEAFF.

The CDR3 bases are TGCGCCAGCAGCGGACAGGGGATGAACACTGAAGCTTTCTTT. Protein sequence: CASSGQGMNTEAFF. This chain joins TRBV5-1 and TRBJ1-1, with TRBD1 matching 9 bases. Looked up from germline, CDR1 is SGHRS and CDR2 is YFSETQ. The V gene end was trimmed by 4 bases and the J gene end by 0 bases; junction bases not matched to a gene: 1. This CDR3 contains 14 residues. Combining the CDR3 with reference TRBV5-1 and TRBJ1-1 gives the whole variable domain KAGVTQTPRYLIKTRGQQVTLSCSPISGHRSVSWYQQTPGQGLQFLFEYFSETQRNKGNFPGRFSGRQFSNSRSEMNVSTLELGDSALYLCASSGQGMNTEAFFGQGTRLTVV.

This sequence joins TRBV9 and TRBJ2-1; no clear D gene. The V and J ends lost 3 bases and 0 bases respectively, with 10 bases between them. Germline assignment: CDR1 SGDLS and CDR2 YYNGEE. The CDR3 loop spans 15 amino acids. The CDR3 coding sequence is TGTGCCAGCAGCGCAGAATTAAACTCCTACAATGAGCAGTTCTTC. Translating it yields CASSAELNSYNEQFF.

Here the CDR3 reads CASSLSGAGHTDTQYF. Written as DNA, the CDR3 is TGTGCCAGCAGTTTATCGGGAGCGGGACACACAGATACGCAGTATTTT. V gene TRBV28 combines with J gene TRBJ2-3; TRBD2 might be the D (7 bases). Trimming removed 1 base at V and 2 bases at J, with 13 bases between. CDR3 size: 16 residues. CDR1 MDHEN and CDR2 SYDVKM come from the germline V gene.

This clone was picked up one time. This chain links TRBV12-3 or TRBV12-4 with TRBJ1-2; no clear D gene. The CDR3 is 13 residues long. The ends were cut back, 6 bases at V and 3 bases at J, with 11 bases in the middle. The CDR3: CASSPGSYYGYTF. CDR3 sequence (DNA): TGTGCCAGCAGCCCCGGGAGTTACTATGGCTACACCTTC.

The chain couples TRBV3-1 (or the pseudogene TRBV3-2) to TRBJ2-7; perhaps TRBD2 as D (6 bases). The V gene lost 0 bases and the J gene lost 4 bases, with 13 bases spanning the gap. The CDR3 totals 15 residues. The germline V gene has CDR1 LGHDT and CDR2 YNNKEL (reference sequence). The DNA of the CDR3 is TGTGCCAGCAGCCAAGATCTACTAGCCTCGTACGAGCAGTACTTC. It specifies CASSQDLLASYEQYF.

The gene calls are TRBV18 and TRBJ1-2; a weak D match, TRBD1 (5 bases). This CDR3 spans 15 amino acids. V was clipped by 0 bases and J by 2 bases, with 10 bases between them. Per the germline V gene, CDR1 is KGHSH and CDR2 is LQKENI. CDR3 sequence: CASSPPPGMNYGYTF. The CDR3 nucleotides are TGTGCCAGCTCACCACCCCCAGGGATGAACTATGGCTACACCTTC.

The V gene is TRBV2, the J gene TRBJ2-1; 9 nucleotides match TRBD2. The V gene end was trimmed by 1 base and the J gene end by 3 bases; junction bases not matched to a gene: 1. This CDR3 is built from 15 residues. From germline, CDR1 is SNHLY and CDR2 FYNNEI. In DNA form, the CDR3 reads TGTGCCAGCAGTGAAGGGACTAGCGACTACAATGAGCAGTTCTTC. Amino acid sequence: CASSEGTSDYNEQFF.

The rearrangement joins TRBV4-2 to TRBJ1-4; possibly TRBD1 for D (6 bases). The germline V and J ends were trimmed by 2 bases and 5 bases, with 15 bases remaining between them. The CDR3 runs 16 residues. Germline values: CDR1 LGHNA, CDR2 YNFKEQ. The CDR3 region has the DNA TGTGCCAGCAGCCAACCCCCGACAGGTGGAAATGAAAAACTGTTTTTT. Residues: CASSQPPTGGNEKLFF.

The chain uses TRBV7-3 and TRBJ1-1; no definite D call. CDR3 length: 13 residues. V was pared by 6 bases and J by 1 base, with 9 bases between. Looked up from germline, CDR1 is SGHTA and CDR2 is FQGTGA. The CDR3 sequence: CASRSGPNTEAFF. The DNA of the CDR3 is TGTGCCAGCAGATCAGGCCCGAACACTGAAGCTTTCTTT. The full variable domain, its missing parts supplied by reference TRBV7-3 and TRBJ1-1, is GAGVSQTPSNKVTEKGKYVELRCDPISGHTALYWYRQSLGQGPEFLIYFQGTGAADDSGLPNDRFFAVRPEGSVSTLKIQRTERGDSAVYLCASRSGPNTEAFFGQGTRLTVV.

This chain connects TRBV3-1 (or the pseudogene TRBV3-2) to TRBJ2-5; TRBD2 is a possible D gene (5 bases). The CDR3 consists of 11 residues. V was clipped by 6 bases and J by 5 bases, with 7 bases between them. The V gene's germline CDR1 is LGHDT and CDR2 YNNKEL (reference sequence). The CDR3 reads CASSSGETQYF. The CDR3 DNA sequence: TGTGCCAGCAGTTCGGGGGAGACCCAGTACTTC.

The chain combines TRBV5-4 with TRBJ1-2; D ambiguous. Between the trimmed V and J ends, which lost 4 bases and 7 bases, there was a span of 11 bases. Looked up from germline, CDR1 is SGHNT and CDR2 is YYREEE (reference sequence). This CDR3 has 12 residues. CDR3 protein: CASSLATSGYTF. The CDR3 DNA follows: TGTGCCAGCAGCCTGGCAACGAGTGGCTACACCTTC.

V is TRBV5-6 and J is TRBJ1-2; D not resolved. The CDR3 spans 13 residues. CDR1 and CDR2 (germline): SGHDT, YYEEEE. V dropped 6 bases and J dropped 2 bases, with 11 bases sitting between them. The CDR3 here is CASTYNRNYGYTF. CDR3 nucleotides: TGTGCCAGCACTTACAACCGCAACTATGGCTACACCTTC.